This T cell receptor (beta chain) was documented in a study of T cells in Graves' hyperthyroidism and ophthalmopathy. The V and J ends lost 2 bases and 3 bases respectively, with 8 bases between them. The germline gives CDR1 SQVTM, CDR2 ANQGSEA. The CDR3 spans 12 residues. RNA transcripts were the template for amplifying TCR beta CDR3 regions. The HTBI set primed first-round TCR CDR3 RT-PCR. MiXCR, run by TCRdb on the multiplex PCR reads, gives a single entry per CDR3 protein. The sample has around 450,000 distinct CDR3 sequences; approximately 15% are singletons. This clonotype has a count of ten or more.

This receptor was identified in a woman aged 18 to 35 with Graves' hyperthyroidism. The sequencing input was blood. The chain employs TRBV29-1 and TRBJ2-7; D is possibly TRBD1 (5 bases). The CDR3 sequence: CSVELRDYEQYF. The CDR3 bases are TGCAGCGTTGAACTCAGGGACTACGAGCAGTACTTC.